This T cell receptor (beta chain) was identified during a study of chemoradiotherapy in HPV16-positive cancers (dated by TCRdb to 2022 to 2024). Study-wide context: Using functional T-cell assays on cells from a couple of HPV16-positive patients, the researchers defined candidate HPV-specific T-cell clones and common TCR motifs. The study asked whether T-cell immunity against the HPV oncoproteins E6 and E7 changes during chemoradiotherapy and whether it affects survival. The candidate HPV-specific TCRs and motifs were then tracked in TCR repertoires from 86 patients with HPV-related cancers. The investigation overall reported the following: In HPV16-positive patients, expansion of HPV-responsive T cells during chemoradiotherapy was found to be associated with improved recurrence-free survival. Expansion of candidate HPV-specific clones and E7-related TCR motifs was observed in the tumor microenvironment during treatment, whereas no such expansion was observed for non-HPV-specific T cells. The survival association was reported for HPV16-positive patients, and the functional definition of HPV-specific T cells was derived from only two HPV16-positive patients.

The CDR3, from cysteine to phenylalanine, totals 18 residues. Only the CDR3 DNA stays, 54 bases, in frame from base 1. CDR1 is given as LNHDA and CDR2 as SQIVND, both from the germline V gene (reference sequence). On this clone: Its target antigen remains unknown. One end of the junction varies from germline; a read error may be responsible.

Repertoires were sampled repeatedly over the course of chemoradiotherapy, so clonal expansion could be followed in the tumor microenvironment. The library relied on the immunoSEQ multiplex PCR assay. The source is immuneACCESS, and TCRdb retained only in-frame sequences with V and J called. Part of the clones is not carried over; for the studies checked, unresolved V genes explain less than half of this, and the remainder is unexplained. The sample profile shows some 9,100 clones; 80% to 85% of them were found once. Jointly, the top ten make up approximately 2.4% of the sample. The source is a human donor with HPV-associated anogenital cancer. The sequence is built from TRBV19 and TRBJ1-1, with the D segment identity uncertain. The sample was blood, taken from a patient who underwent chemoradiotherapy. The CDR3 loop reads CASSMSPFIGNVKTEAFF. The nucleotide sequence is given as TGTGCCAGTAGTATGTCTCCTTTTATAGGGAATGTGAAAACTGAAGCTTTCTTT. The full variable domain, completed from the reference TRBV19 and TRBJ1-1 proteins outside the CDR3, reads DGGITQSPKYLFRKEGQNVTLSCEQNLNHDAMYWYRQDPGQGLRLIYYSQIVNDFQKGDIAEGYSVSREKKESFPLTVTSAQKNPTAFYLCASSMSPFIGNVKTEAFFGQGTRLTVV.